The 20 T cell receptor beta chains given below trace back to one sample, sequenced in a study of immune evolution from preneoplasia to lung adenocarcinoma. Sequenced by immunoSEQ multiplex PCR; TCRdb stores in-frame clones only, minus some. Here the sample spans 6,500 to 9,000 clones, 80% being singletons. The sample taken for sequencing was FFPE adjacent normal lung tissue. The receptors stem from a person aged 65 to 79 with lung adenocarcinoma.

The V and J genes are TRBV5-1 and TRBJ2-5, with 10 bases fitting TRBD1. This CDR3 has 15 residues. V shed 2 bases and J 5 bases; nucleotides not matched to a gene: 6. The germline V gene encodes CDR1 SGHRS and CDR2 YFSETQ. Written as DNA, the CDR3 is TGCGCCAGCAGCTTACCGACAGGGGGCTGGGAGACCCAGTACTTC. It translates to CASSLPTGGWETQYF. Looking up the rest from reference TRBV5-1 and TRBJ2-5 gives the full variable domain: KAGVTQTPRYLIKTRGQQVTLSCSPISGHRSVSWYQQTPGQGLQFLFEYFSETQRNKGNFPGRFSGRQFSNSRSEMNVSTLELGDSALYLCASSLPTGGWETQYFGPGTRLLVL.

The rearrangement joins TRBV29-1 to TRBJ1-2, with a possible D match to TRBD1 (6 bases). CDR3 length: 13 residues. The V end was cut by 5 bases, the J end by 4 bases, with 14 bases between. CDR1 is SQVTM, CDR2 ANQGSEA, per germline. CDR3 protein: CSVPGGGGYGYTF. CDR3 sequence (DNA): TGCAGCGTTCCCGGGGGGGGCGGCTATGGCTACACCTTC.

The chain links TRBV7-3 to TRBJ2-3, with TRBD2 identical over 16 bases. Germline V gives CDR1 SGHTA, CDR2 FQGTGA. CDR3 length: 20 amino acids. J gave up 4 bases and V 2 bases, and 12 bases lay outside the gene matches. CDR3 protein: CASSLLSGTSGGAFSDTQYF. For the CDR3, the DNA is TGTGCCAGCAGCTTATTATCCGGGACTAGCGGGGGGGCCTTTTCAGATACGCAGTATTTT.

The chain recombines TRBV19 with TRBJ2-5, with 10 bases identical to TRBD1. The CDR3 is made up of 13 amino acids. Germline V CDR1 and CDR2: LNHDA, SQIVND (reference sequence). With V trimmed by 8 bases and J by 5 bases, 5 bases remained unmatched. This chain's CDR3 is CASSGQGLETQYF. The CDR3 DNA reads TGTGCCAGTTCGGGACAGGGGTTGGAGACCCAGTACTTC.

This chain links TRBV29-1 with TRBJ2-4, with D unclear. The CDR3 sequence is 12 residues long. V shed 6 bases and J shed 8 bases, with 14 bases lying between them. Germline CDR1 SQVTM, CDR2 ANQGSEA. In DNA form, the CDR3 reads TGCAGCGTGATAGCAGCAGAAGACATTCAGTACTTC. This gives the protein CSVIAAEDIQYF.

The J gene is TRBJ1-5, the V gene TRBV27, with 10 positions matching TRBD1. Per germline, CDR1 MNHEY and CDR2 SMNVEV (reference sequence). The V segment lost 6 bases and the J segment 6 bases; nucleotides outside the gene matches: 5. The CDR3 consists of 14 residues. The CDR3 DNA sequence: TGTGCCAGCAGCCGACAGGGGGCTGGTCAGCCCCAGCATTTT. This encodes CASSRQGAGQPQHF.

The chain uses TRBV28 and TRBJ1-4; weak D call: TRBD1 (5 bases). Trimming took off 10 bases at V and 5 bases at J, with 14 bases between the two ends. Germline V gene sequence: CDR1 MDHEN, CDR2 SYDVKM. CDR3 size: 13 residues. CDR3 DNA: TGTGCCACTAGCGGGACGGAAAATGAAAAACTGTTTTTT. Its translation is CATSGTENEKLFF.

The gene calls are TRBV25-1 and TRBJ2-3, with D possibly called TRBD1 or TRBD2 (5 bases each). The ends were cut back, 3 bases at V and 5 bases at J, with 15 bases in the middle. This CDR3 region has 15 residues. Germline loops: CDR1 MGHDK, CDR2 SYGVNS. The CDR3: CASSDSDSGLDTQYF. The DNA for the CDR3 is TGTGCCAGCAGTGATTCGGACTCAGGGCTAGATACGCAGTATTTT.

This chain links TRBV2 with TRBJ1-5; possibly TRBD1 for D (6 bases). Trimming cost V 6 bases and J 5 bases, with 11 bases left between them. Germline values: CDR1 SNHLY, CDR2 FYNNEI. The CDR3 has 13 amino acids. The CDR3 DNA reads as TGTGCCAGCAGGGGGGGGCCCGATCAGCCCCAGCATTTT. Its protein is CASRGGPDQPQHF.

The CDR3 sequence is CATRDGPNYGYTF. In DNA form, the CDR3 reads TGTGCCACCCGGGACGGCCCTAACTATGGCTACACCTTC. The J gene is TRBJ1-2, the V gene TRBV28; D may be TRBD1 (5 bases). From germline, CDR1 is MDHEN and CDR2 SYDVKM. V was clipped by 10 bases and J by 0 bases, with 12 bases between them. The CDR3 loop spans 13 amino acids.

V and J are TRBV7-9 and TRBJ2-5; D not resolved. The germline gives CDR1 SEHNR, CDR2 FQNEAQ (reference sequence). The CDR3 loop spans 17 amino acids. V dropped 5 bases and J dropped 0 bases, with 19 bases sitting between them. Here the CDR3 reads CASSARTAVLYQETQYF. In DNA, the CDR3 is TGTGCCAGCAGCGCTAGGACGGCCGTTCTGTACCAAGAGACCCAGTACTTC.

The chain joins TRBV11-2 to TRBJ2-3; 9 nucleotides line up with TRBD2. V shed 1 base, J shed 5 bases, and the junction held 4 bases outside the gene matches. This CDR3 spans 15 amino acids. Germline V gene data show CDR1 as SGHAT and CDR2 as FQNNGV. The CDR3 spells CASSLALAGLDTQYF. CDR3 DNA sequence: TGTGCCAGCAGCTTAGCACTAGCGGGCCTAGATACGCAGTATTTT.

This sequence joins TRBV6-5 and TRBJ2-5; D may be TRBD2 (7 bases). Per germline, CDR1 MNHEY and CDR2 SVGAGI. This CDR3 comprises 15 residues. Between the trimmed V and J ends, which lost 5 bases and 4 bases, there was a span of 17 bases. The CDR3 region is CASSLLAEGGETQYF. In DNA, the CDR3 is TGTGCCAGCAGTCTTCTAGCGGAAGGGGGAGAGACCCAGTACTTC.

This sequence joins TRBV25-1 and TRBJ2-3; D is ambiguous. The CDR3 is made up of 13 amino acids. V lost 7 bases and J lost 0, with 8 bases in between. Germline CDR1 and CDR2: MGHDK and SYGVNS. The chain's CDR3 is CASKATSTDTQYF. CDR3 nucleotide sequence: TGTGCCAGCAAAGCAACTAGCACAGATACGCAGTATTTT. Full variable domain (missing parts from reference TRBV25-1 and TRBJ2-3): EADIYQTPRYLVIGTGKKITLECSQTMGHDKMYWYQQDPGMELHLIHYSYGVNSTEKGDLSSESTVSRIRTEHFPLTLESARPSHTSQYLCASKATSTDTQYFGPGTRLTVL.

This rearrangement joins TRBV2 to TRBJ1-1; TRBD1 aligns across 7 bases. CDR3 size: 13 residues. With V trimmed by 4 bases and J by 10 bases, 9 bases remained unmatched. Germline V gene sequence: CDR1 SNHLY, CDR2 FYNNEI. The DNA of the CDR3 is TGTGCCAGCAGTGCACAGGGGATATCGGGAGCTTTCTTT. This codes for CASSAQGISGAFF.

J is TRBJ2-1 and V is TRBV29-1, with a weak D call TRBD1 (6 bases). The germline V gene encodes CDR1 SQVTM and CDR2 ANQGSEA. The CDR3 totals 12 residues. Trimming took 6 bases from V and 6 from J, leaving 12 bases between them. The CDR3 here is CSVKQGPNEQFF. Written as DNA, the CDR3 is TGCAGCGTCAAACAGGGTCCCAATGAGCAGTTCTTC.

The V call is TRBV2, the J call TRBJ1-5; no clear D gene. The CDR3 extends over 14 amino acids. V lost 4 bases and J 6 bases, leaving 13 bases between the germline ends. The germline V gene has CDR1 SNHLY and CDR2 FYNNEI. As DNA, the CDR3 is TGTGCCAGCAGTGGACTGACCCTCACTCAGCCCCAGCATTTT. Translated, it gives CASSGLTLTQPQHF.

CDR3 sequence (DNA): TGTGCCAGCAGCTTACCCGGGACAGGGACCTACGAGCAGTACTTC. It encodes CASSLPGTGTYEQYF. The chain has TRBV5-4 and TRBJ2-7; TRBD1 aligns across 9 bases. The V gene end was trimmed by 2 bases and the J gene end by 2 bases; junction bases not matched to a gene: 5. The germline V gene encodes CDR1 SGHNT and CDR2 YYREEE (reference sequence). The CDR3 is 15 amino acids.

Regarding this clone: At one end, the junction sequence differs from germline, possibly due to a read error. The gene calls are TRBV7-7 and TRBJ2-5; 9 bases align to TRBD2. Germline CDR1 SSHAT, CDR2 FNYEAQ (reference sequence). The CDR3 is 15 amino acids. Here the CDR3 reads CASSSGAGGQETQYF. The DNA of the CDR3 is TGTGCTAGCAGCTCGGGTGCGGGGGGGCAAGAGACCCAGTACTTC. The entire variable domain, with the rest obtained from reference TRBV7-7 and TRBJ2-5, is as follows: GAGVSQSPRYKVTKRGQDVTLRCDPISSHATLYWYQQALGQGPEFLTYFNYEAQPDKSGLPSDRFSAERPEGSISTLTIQRTEQRDSAMYRCASSSGAGGQETQYFGPGTRLLVL.

The chain links TRBV27 to TRBJ1-1; maybe TRBD1 (5 bases). This CDR3 is built from 14 residues. The germline gives CDR1 MNHEY, CDR2 SMNVEV (reference sequence). Trimming stripped 0 bases from V and 4 bases from J, with 9 bases between. CDR3 sequence: CASSLSRGITEAFF. The CDR3 DNA reads as TGTGCCAGCAGTTTATCTCGGGGGATCACTGAAGCTTTCTTT.